A single sample gave rise to the 23 T cell receptor beta chains below, sequenced in a study of Tregs in tolerant kidney transplant recipients. The repertoire was sequenced with immunoSEQ multiplex PCR; TCRdb's copy has only in-frame clones and lacks some. The sample data list 25,000 to 35,000 clones. Mixed chimerism was transient after nonmyeloablative marrow transplants from related graft donors. The material was CD4+ T cells from blood (PBMCs), obtained 24 months after the transplant. The receptors stem from a human patient who received a combined kidney and bone marrow transplant. Some T cells may be the graft donor's.

A word on this clone: The read ends 3 residues early relative to the CDR3; the germline J gene fills the gap. The chain is built from TRBV10-3 and TRBJ2-1; the D gene is possibly TRBD1 (6 bases). Trimming stripped 8 bases from V and 3 bases from J, with 8 bases between. The CDR3 runs to 12 residues. Germline assignment: CDR1 ENHRY and CDR2 SYGVKD. The CDR3 DNA, read in part, is TGTGCCATCGAGGGGGACTACAATGAG. Translation: CAIEGDYNE. The CDR3 in full is CAIEGDYNEQFF.

About this clone itself: The CDR3 is cut off 3 residues early in the read; its end comes from the germline J gene. The rearrangement links TRBV18 to TRBJ2-7; 7 bases are shared with TRBD1. This CDR3 spans 14 amino acids. Germline V gene lookup returns CDR1 KGHSH and CDR2 LQKENI. J was trimmed by 4 bases and V by 0 bases; bases with no gene match: 3. The CDR3 DNA, read in part, is TGTGCCAGCTCACCACCAGGGGGCGGGTACGAG. Its protein product is CASSPPGGGYE. The CDR3 as a whole reads CASSPPGGGYEQYF.

Details on this clone: The read ends 3 residues shy of where the CDR3 ends; the end is completed using the germline J gene. V and J are TRBV20-1 and TRBJ2-1, with 9 positions matching TRBD1. J was trimmed by 2 bases and V by 5 bases; bases with no gene match: 4. CDR1 DFQATT and CDR2 SNEGSKA come from the germline V gene (reference sequence). CDR3 length equals 14 residues. The covered CDR3 bases are TGCAGTGCTTGGGACAGGGTCCCCTACAATGAG. Amino acids: CSAWDRVPYNE. The full CDR3 protein reads CSAWDRVPYNEQFF.

A word on this clone: The read ends 3 residues shy of where the CDR3 ends; the end is completed using the germline J gene. The chain couples TRBV5-1 to TRBJ1-3; 9 bases line up with TRBD1. Germline lookup yields CDR1 SGHRS and CDR2 YFSETQ. J lost 2 bases, V lost 2 bases, and 2 bases had no gene match. The CDR3 is made up of 15 amino acids. CDR3 loop: CASSFRTGAGNTIYF. The CDR3 bases that were read are TGCGCCAGCAGCTTCCGGACAGGGGCTGGAAACACC.

Worth noting for this clone: The read terminates 3 residues before the CDR3 end, so the remaining end is supplied by the germline J gene. This chain links TRBV5-1 with TRBJ2-3; 9 bases agree with TRBD1. Germline CDR1 reads SGHRS; CDR2 reads YFSETQ. This CDR3 contains 14 residues. Incomplete CDR3 DNA: TGCGCCAGCAGCCCGGACAGGGGCCGGGGGACG. Translation gives CASSPDRGRGT. The CDR3 reads in full as CASSPDRGRGTQYF. The full variable domain, completed using reference TRBV5-1 and TRBJ2-3, is KAGVTQTPRYLIKTRGQQVTLSCSPISGHRSVSWYQQTPGQGLQFLFEYFSETQRNKGNFPGRFSGRQFSNSRSEMNVSTLELGDSALYLCASSPDRGRGTQYFGPGTRLTVL.

As concerns this clone: The sequence runs out 3 residues before the end of the CDR3; the remainder is reconstructed from the germline J gene. The chain carries TRBV14 and TRBJ2-5, with D tentatively TRBD1 or TRBD2 (6 bases each). V was shortened by 3 bases and J by 5 bases, with 16 bases between the two germline ends. CDR1 SGHDN and CDR2 FVKESK come from the germline V gene. This CDR3 region has 15 residues. The covered CDR3 bases are TGTGCCAGCAGCCAGGGGCTAGGAGGGGGTGAGACC. This translates into CASSQGLGGGET. The CDR3 as a whole reads CASSQGLGGGETQYF. Filled out from reference TRBV14 and TRBJ2-5, the complete variable domain reads EAGVTQFPSHSVIEKGQTVTLRCDPISGHDNLYWYRRVMGKEIKFLLHFVKESKQDESGMPNNRFLAERTGGTYSTLKVQPAELEDSGVYFCASSQGLGGGETQYFGPGTRLLVL.

A remark on this clone: The read falls 3 residues short of the CDR3 end, and the missing part is taken from the germline J gene. The chain couples TRBV5-1 to TRBJ1-1; D is ambiguous. The V gene's germline CDR1 is SGHRS and CDR2 YFSETQ. V dropped 1 base and J dropped 7 bases, with 11 bases sitting between them. This CDR3 has 13 amino acids. The CDR3 here is CASSLLGRHEAFF. CDR3 DNA, as far as it was read: TGCGCCAGCAGCTTGCTGGGCCGACATGAA. The entire variable domain, with the rest obtained from reference TRBV5-1 and TRBJ1-1, is as follows: KAGVTQTPRYLIKTRGQQVTLSCSPISGHRSVSWYQQTPGQGLQFLFEYFSETQRNKGNFPGRFSGRQFSNSRSEMNVSTLELGDSALYLCASSLLGRHEAFFGQGTRLTVV.

As to this clone: The read ends 3 residues shy of where the CDR3 ends; the end is completed using the germline J gene. The V gene is TRBV10-3, the J gene TRBJ2-2; 8 nucleotides align to TRBD2. This CDR3 contains 19 residues. V shed 6 bases, J shed 4 bases, and the junction held 19 bases outside the gene matches. The germline V gene encodes CDR1 ENHRY and CDR2 SYGVKD. The sequenced CDR3 bases are TGTGCCATCAGCACACCTACTAGCGGAGGGGAGGGACCCACCGGGGAG. It codes for CAISTPTSGGEGPTGE. The entire CDR3 is CAISTPTSGGEGPTGELFF.

In regard to this clone: Read sequence stops 3 residues before the CDR3 end, and the germline J gene provides the missing end. V gene TRBV7-2 combines with J gene TRBJ2-1; 9 bases align to TRBD2. With 10 bases clipped from V and 0 bases from J, the junction kept 7 bases outside the gene matches. Germline V gene data show CDR1 as SGHTA and CDR2 as FQGNSA. This CDR3 region has 15 residues. The CDR3 sequence: CATRGSGSSYNEQFF. The sequenced CDR3 bases are TGTGCCACCCGGGGTAGCGGGAGCTCCTACAATGAG.

Regarding this clone: The observed sequence ends 3 residues before the CDR3 terminus, with the missing tail filled in from the germline J gene. J is TRBJ1-2 and V is TRBV19; TRBD1 is a possible D gene (5 bases). This CDR3 contains 11 residues. Trimming removed 10 bases at V and 7 bases at J, with 13 bases between. The germline gives CDR1 LNHDA, CDR2 SQIVND (reference sequence). The sequenced part of the CDR3 DNA is TGTGCCACCTCAGGGAGGGGTGGC. Translating it yields CATSGRGG. The whole CDR3 sequence reads CATSGRGGYTF.

Remarks on this clone: The read comes to an end 3 residues before the CDR3 does, leaving the germline J gene to fill in the end. J is TRBJ2-3 and V is TRBV7-3, with 9 bases aligning to TRBD2. Germline loops: CDR1 SGHTA, CDR2 FQGTGA. This CDR3 is built from 15 residues. The trim removed 5 bases at V and 4 bases at J, leaving 7 bases unmatched. The CDR3 sequence is CASSLGLASADTQYF. CDR3 DNA, as far as it was read: TGTGCCAGCAGCCTCGGACTAGCGTCGGCAGATACG.

Of note for this clone: Sequencing ends 3 residues short of the CDR3 end; the germline J gene provides the rest. The chain has TRBV5-1 and TRBJ1-2; 9 bases agree with TRBD1. This CDR3 is 15 amino acids long. Germline CDR1 and CDR2: SGHRS and YFSETQ. The CDR3 reads CASSTTGTGSEGYTF. CDR3 bases read: TGCGCCAGCAGCACCACCGGGACAGGGTCCGAAGGC.

Concerning this clone: The CDR3 end falls 3 residues outside the read, so it is completed with the germline J gene. The chain recombines TRBV5-6 with TRBJ1-2, with TRBD1 matching 8 bases. This CDR3 is 14 amino acids long. V shed 2 bases, J shed 4 bases, and the junction held 4 bases outside the gene matches. In germline, CDR1 is SGHDT, CDR2 YYEEEE. The sequenced CDR3 bases are TGTGCCAGCAGCTTTCCAGGGGGCGGCTATGGC. It specifies CASSFPGGGYG. The whole CDR3 protein is CASSFPGGGYGYTF.

The CDR3 region is CASSFSSGDGDTQYF. Incomplete CDR3 DNA: TGCGCCAGCAGCTTCAGTAGCGGGGACGGAGATACG. The chain joins TRBV5-1 to TRBJ2-3; 8 nucleotides align to TRBD2. The read comes to an end 3 residues before the CDR3 does, leaving the germline J gene to fill in the end. This CDR3 has 15 amino acids. Trimming at V came to 2 bases and at J to 5 bases, leaving 7 bases not matched to a gene. Germline V lookup: CDR1 SGHRS, CDR2 YFSETQ.

Comment on this clone: The CDR3 goes on 3 residues after the read ends, and that part is filled in from the germline J gene. This chain uses TRBV16 with TRBJ2-5; D is ambiguous. This CDR3 comprises 15 residues. The V gene lost 4 bases and the J gene lost 2 bases, with 14 bases spanning the gap. CDR1 is KGHSY and CDR2 is FQNENV in the germline V gene. CDR3 sequence reads: CASSLTLEQQETQYF. The covered CDR3 bases are TGTGCCAGCAGCCTAACTCTCGAACAGCAAGAGACC.

Remarks on this clone: The DNA ends 3 residues before the CDR3 does, and the rest of the CDR3 is filled in from the germline J gene. The V and J genes are TRBV20-1 and TRBJ1-3, with D unclear. The length of the CDR3 is 14 residues. CDR1 DFQATT and CDR2 SNEGSKA come from the germline V gene (reference sequence). Trimming cost V 6 bases and J 0 bases, with 12 bases left between them. The CDR3 DNA, read in part, is TGCAGTGCCCTCGGTGAGAGCTCTGGAAACACC. It codes for CSALGESSGNT. The full CDR3 protein reads CSALGESSGNTIYF.

Remarks on this clone: The observed sequence ends 3 residues before the CDR3 terminus, with the missing tail filled in from the germline J gene. The V gene is TRBV7-3, the J gene TRBJ2-3; D might be TRBD2 (6 bases). CDR3 size: 15 residues. The ends were cut back, 1 base at V and 6 bases at J, with 14 bases in the middle. Germline CDR1 SGHTA, CDR2 FQGTGA. This chain's CDR3 is CASSLIQAGGDTQYF. The sequenced part of the CDR3 DNA is TGTGCCAGCAGCTTAATACAGGCCGGAGGGGATACG.

With regard to this clone: The CDR3 goes on 3 residues after the read ends, and that part is filled in from the germline J gene. The rearrangement links TRBV18 to TRBJ2-3; D may be TRBD2 (6 bases). The CDR3 extends over 15 amino acids. Per germline, CDR1 KGHSH and CDR2 LQKENI. Between the trimmed V and J ends, which lost 5 bases and 1 base, there was a span of 13 bases. CDR3 bases read: TGTGCCAGCTCATTCAGACTAGAGGGCACAGATACG. This encodes CASSFRLEGTDT. The entire CDR3 protein reads CASSFRLEGTDTQYF.

CDR3 DNA, as far as it was read: TGCAGTGCTAGAAGGGGCGACAGGGGGCGAAATGAG. This codes for CSARRGDRGRNE. The whole CDR3 protein reads CSARRGDRGRNEQFF. V is TRBV20-1 and J is TRBJ2-1; 10 positions match TRBD1. The CDR3 extends 3 residues past the end of the read, so its final part is completed from the germline J gene. The CDR3 is 15 amino acids. CDR1 and CDR2 (germline): DFQATT, SNEGSKA (reference sequence). V shed 2 bases and J 7 bases; nucleotides not matched to a gene: 8.

The sequenced part of the CDR3 DNA is TGTGCCAGCTCACCTCGGACAGGGGGCGGCGAG. This sequence encodes CASSPRTGGGE. The complete CDR3 reads CASSPRTGGGEQYF. The chain joins TRBV18 to TRBJ2-7, with 11 positions matching TRBD1. The sequenced fragment ends 3 residues before the CDR3 boundary, so the rest is inferred from the germline J gene. The J segment lost 6 bases and the V segment lost 3 bases, leaving 4 bases of the junction unmatched. The CDR3 length is 14 residues. Germline V gives CDR1 KGHSH, CDR2 LQKENI.

Worth noting for this clone: The sequence runs out 3 residues before the end of the CDR3; the remainder is reconstructed from the germline J gene. V is TRBV11-2 and J is TRBJ2-5; TRBD2 aligns across 8 bases. J lost 5 bases, V lost 4 bases, and 3 bases had no gene match. Germline V gives CDR1 SGHAT, CDR2 FQNNGV. The CDR3 consists of 13 residues. CDR3 residues: CASSSGLVETQYF. The CDR3 DNA, read in part, is TGTGCCAGCAGCTCGGGACTAGTGGAGACC.

Points on this clone: The read falls 3 residues short of the CDR3 end, and the missing part is taken from the germline J gene. The identical CDR3 is also encoded by other nucleotide sequences in the sample. This chain links TRBV19 with TRBJ2-2, with unresolved D. Germline loops: CDR1 LNHDA, CDR2 SQIVND (reference sequence). V lost 3 bases and J lost 6, with 11 bases in between. This CDR3 is 14 amino acids long. The CDR3: CASSITGIAGELFF. The part of the CDR3 DNA that was read is TGTGCCAGTAGTATTACGGGTATCGCCGGGGAG.

In regard to this clone: The CDR3 end lies 3 residues beyond the end of the read and is filled in from the germline J gene. This sequence joins TRBV20-1 and TRBJ2-3; TRBD2 matches 8 bases. The CDR3 sequence is 14 residues long. Per germline, CDR1 DFQATT and CDR2 SNEGSKA (reference sequence). With V trimmed by 0 bases and J by 2 bases, 1 base remained unmatched. The DNA read from the CDR3 is TGCAGTGCTAGAGATAGCGGGGACACAGATACG. It encodes CSARDSGDTDT. The whole CDR3 sequence is CSARDSGDTDTQYF.